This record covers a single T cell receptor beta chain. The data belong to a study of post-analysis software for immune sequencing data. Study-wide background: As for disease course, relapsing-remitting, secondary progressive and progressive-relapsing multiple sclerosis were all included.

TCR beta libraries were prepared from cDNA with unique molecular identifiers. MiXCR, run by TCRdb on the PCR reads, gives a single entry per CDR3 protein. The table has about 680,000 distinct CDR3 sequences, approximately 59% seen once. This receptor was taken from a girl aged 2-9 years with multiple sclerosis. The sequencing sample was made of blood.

CDR3 sequence reads: CASSYPTGTQGDTQYF. CDR3 bases: TGTGCCAGCAGTTACCCAACCGGGACCCAGGGAGATACGCAGTATTTT. J is TRBJ2-3 and V is TRBV6-5; D may correspond to TRBD1 or TRBD2 (5 bases each). Trimming left V 2 bases short and J 5 bases short, with 17 bases between. CDR1 and CDR2 (germline): MNHEY, SVGAGI. This CDR3 spans 16 amino acids.